The T cell receptor beta chain described here comes from a study of OX40 agonist ivuxolimab in advanced cancers. Background on the study: The treatment was a fully human IgG2 OX40 agonist, ivuxolimab.

Germline CDR1 reads MDHEN; CDR2 reads SYDVKM. Trimming took off 4 bases at V and 3 bases at J, with 13 bases between the two ends. The CDR3 sequence is 15 residues long. TCRdb keeps only in-frame clones here, not all; method: immunoSEQ multiplex PCR. The profile shows approximately 60,000 clones, around 90% of them singletons. V and J are TRBV28 and TRBJ2-1; weak D call: TRBD2 (6 bases). The clonotype comes from an adult with an advanced solid tumor such as melanoma, head and neck, liver or kidney cancer. The sequences come from CD4+ or CD8+ T cells sorted from blood, collected in a trial of the OX40 agonist ivuxolimab. The CDR3 DNA sequence: TGTGCCAGCAGTTCTTGGGACTCTCTCTACAATGAGCAGTTCTTC. This encodes CASSSWDSLYNEQFF.